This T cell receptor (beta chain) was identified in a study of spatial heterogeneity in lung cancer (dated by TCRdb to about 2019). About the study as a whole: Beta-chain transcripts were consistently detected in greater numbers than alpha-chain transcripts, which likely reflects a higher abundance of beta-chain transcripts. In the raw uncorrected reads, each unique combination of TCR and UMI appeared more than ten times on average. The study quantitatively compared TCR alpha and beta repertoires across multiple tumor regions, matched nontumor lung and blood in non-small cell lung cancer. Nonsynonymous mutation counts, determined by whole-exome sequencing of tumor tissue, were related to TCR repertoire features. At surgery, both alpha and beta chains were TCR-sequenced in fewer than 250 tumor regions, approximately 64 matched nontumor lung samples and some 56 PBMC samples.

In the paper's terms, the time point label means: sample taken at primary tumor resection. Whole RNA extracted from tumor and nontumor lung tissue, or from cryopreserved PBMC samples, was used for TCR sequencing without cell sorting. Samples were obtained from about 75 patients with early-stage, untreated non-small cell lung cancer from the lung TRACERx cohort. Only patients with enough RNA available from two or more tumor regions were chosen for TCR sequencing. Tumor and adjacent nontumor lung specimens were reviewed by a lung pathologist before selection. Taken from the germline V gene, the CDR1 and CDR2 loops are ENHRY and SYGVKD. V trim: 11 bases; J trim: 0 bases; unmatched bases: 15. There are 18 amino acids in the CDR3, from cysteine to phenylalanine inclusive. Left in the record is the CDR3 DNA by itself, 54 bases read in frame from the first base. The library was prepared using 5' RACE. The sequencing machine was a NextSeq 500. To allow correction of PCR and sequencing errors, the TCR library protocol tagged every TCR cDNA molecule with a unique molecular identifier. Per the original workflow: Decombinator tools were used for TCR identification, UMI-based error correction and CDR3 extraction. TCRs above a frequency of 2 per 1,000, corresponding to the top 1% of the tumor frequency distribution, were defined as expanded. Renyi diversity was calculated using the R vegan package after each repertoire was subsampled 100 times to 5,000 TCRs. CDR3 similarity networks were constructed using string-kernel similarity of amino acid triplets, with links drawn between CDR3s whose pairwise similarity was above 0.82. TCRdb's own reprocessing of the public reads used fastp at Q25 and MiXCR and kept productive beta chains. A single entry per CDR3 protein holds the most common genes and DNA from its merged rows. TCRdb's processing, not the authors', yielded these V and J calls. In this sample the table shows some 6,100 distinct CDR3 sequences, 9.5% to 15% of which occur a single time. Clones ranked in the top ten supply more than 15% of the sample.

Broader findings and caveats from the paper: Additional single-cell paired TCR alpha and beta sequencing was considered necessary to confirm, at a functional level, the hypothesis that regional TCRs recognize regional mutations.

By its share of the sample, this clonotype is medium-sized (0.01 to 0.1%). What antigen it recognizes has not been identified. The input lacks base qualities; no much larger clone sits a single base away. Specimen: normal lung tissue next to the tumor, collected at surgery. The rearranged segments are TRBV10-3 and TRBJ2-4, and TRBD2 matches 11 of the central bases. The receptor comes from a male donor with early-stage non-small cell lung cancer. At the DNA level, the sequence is TGTGCCTCCTCATCCGGGACTAGCGGATTACTAGCCAAAAACATTCAGTACTTC. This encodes CASSSGTSGLLAKNIQYF.